The rows below give T cell receptor beta chains drawn from one sample of a study of blood T cells in healthy people across ages. TCRdb redid the calling of the 5' RACE reads with MiXCR, one entry per CDR3 protein. The data contain approximately 770,000 distinct CDR3 sequences, over 45% of them singletons. The specimen sequenced was blood. The receptors stem from a man aged 30-40 years in good health. Each CDR3 is given with its conserved first and last residue. The D gene is left open where the match is weak. The size of a clone is reported for some rows only, either as once, few or many, or as a class for expanded clones.

>-|-|TRBV12-3/TRBV12-4|TRBJ1-2
TGTGCCAGCAGTCCACATACTCGGGCAGGCTACACCTTC
CASSPHTRAGYTF
>-|few|TRBV20-1|TRBJ2-5
TGCAGTGCTCACGACCCAGGGGTCCAAGAGACCCAGTACTTC
CSAHDPGVQETQYF
>-|-|TRBV12-3/TRBV12-4|TRBJ2-7
TGTGCCAGCAGTGTGGGATCTAATACTTACGAGCAGTACTTC
CASSVGSNTYEQYF
>-|-|TRBV3-1|TRBJ1-1
TGTGCCAGCAGCCAACCTTGGGGGTACACTGAAGCTTTCTTT
CASSQPWGYTEAFF
>TRBD2|few|TRBV6-2/TRBV6-3|TRBJ2-7
TGTGCCTCACGGACTAGCGGCCCCTACGAGCAGTACTTC
CASRTSGPYEQYF
>TRBD2|-|TRBV6-5|TRBJ2-5
TGTGCCAGCAGTTACCAACCCGGGACTAGCCGTACCACGACCTACAATGAGCAGTACTTC
CASSYQPGTSRTTTYNEQYF
>-|-|TRBV20-1|TRBJ2-7
TGCAGTGCTAGAGGTGAGGGGTCGAGGAGCTCCTACGAGCAGTACTTC
CSARGEGSRSSYEQYF
>TRBD1|-|TRBV10-3|TRBJ2-7
TGTGCCACCTCCCTGGACAGGGACTCCTACGAGCAGTACTTC
CATSLDRDSYEQYF
>TRBD1|-|TRBV7-2|TRBJ1-4
TGTGCCAGCAGCTACGGACAGGGACGTGAAAAACTGTTTTTT
CASSYGQGREKLFF
>TRBD2|-|TRBV20-1|TRBJ2-5
TGCAGTGCTAGAGATTTCGCGGGGGGGCCGGAGACCCAGTACTTC
CSARDFAGGPETQYF
>TRBD1|many|TRBV7-6|TRBJ2-7
TGTGCCAGCAGCTCGGTCCGGGACAGGGGTTTCGAGCAGTACTTC
CASSSVRDRGFEQYF
>-|few|TRBV27|TRBJ2-1
TGTGCCAGCGGGGTGGGTGCTGAGCAGTTCTTC
CASGVGAEQFF
>-|-|TRBV4-2|TRBJ2-1
TGTGCCAGCAGCCAAGAGGGTGCACAGTTCTTC
CASSQEGAQFF